These 8 T cell receptor beta chains originate from one sample sequenced in a study of T cell responses to AZD1222 COVID-19 vaccine. Method: immunoSEQ multiplex PCR; TCRdb's copy keeps in-frame clones and lacks some. This sample has about 110,000 clones, with approximately 92% found just once. The sample consisted of peripheral blood, taken 28 days after the second AZD1222 dose. These receptors came from an adult who received the AZD1222 COVID-19 vaccine.

The chain carries TRBV7-9 and TRBJ1-3, with D perhaps matching TRBD1 (5 bases). The CDR3 covers 15 residues. Germline V lookup: CDR1 SEHNR, CDR2 FQNEAQ (reference sequence). The ends were cut back, 2 bases at V and 2 bases at J, with 10 bases in the middle. The CDR3 reads CASSLLGEAGNTIYF. The CDR3, as DNA: TGTGCCAGCAGCTTACTAGGGGAGGCTGGAAACACCATATATTTT.

This rearrangement joins TRBV11-3 to TRBJ2-2, with a tentative D call TRBD1 (6 bases). CDR3 size: 14 residues. The ends were cut back, 4 bases at V and 9 bases at J, with 15 bases in the middle. Germline V gives CDR1 SGHNT, CDR2 YENEEA. CDR3 residues: CASSSPLRGWELFF. CDR3 sequence (DNA): TGTGCCAGCAGCTCTCCCCTGAGGGGGTGGGAGCTGTTTTTT.

This chain connects TRBV3-1 (or the pseudogene TRBV3-2) to TRBJ2-1; D could derive from TRBD1 or TRBD2 (5 bases each). The V end was cut by 0 bases, the J end by 9 bases, with 12 bases between. The germline gives CDR1 LGHDT, CDR2 YNNKEL (reference sequence). The CDR3 is 14 amino acids. DNA for the CDR3: TGTGCCAGCAGCCAAGAGGGACCTGAAGTTGAGCAGTTCTTC. Its translation is CASSQEGPEVEQFF.

This chain connects TRBV4-3 to TRBJ1-2; D possibly corresponds to TRBD1 (5 bases). The germline V gene encodes CDR1 LGHNA and CDR2 YSLEER. With 0 bases removed from V and 8 bases from J, the gap between germline ends came to 13 bases. This CDR3 has 14 residues. Here the CDR3 DNA reads TGCGCCAGCAGCCAAGATTCAGGGATTGGAGGCTACACCTTC. Protein product: CASSQDSGIGGYTF.

The V and J genes are TRBV15 and TRBJ1-4; D unclear. Deletions cut 4 bases from V and 0 bases from J, with 9 bases between. This CDR3 contains 15 residues. The germline V gene encodes CDR1 LNHNV and CDR2 YYDKDF (reference sequence). In DNA form, the CDR3 reads TGTGCCACCAGCATTTCCTCTGCAACTAATGAAAAACTGTTTTTT. This sequence encodes CATSISSATNEKLFF.

This clone was observed a single time. V gene TRBV6-5 combines with J gene TRBJ1-2, with no clear D. From germline, CDR1 is MNHEY and CDR2 SVGAGI. Trimming took off 8 bases at V and 5 bases at J, with 18 bases between the two ends. The CDR3 covers 14 residues. The CDR3 reads CASRRSLNPYGYTF. The CDR3 DNA is TGTGCCAGCCGGAGGAGTCTTAACCCTTATGGCTACACCTTC.

This clone was observed once. The chain combines TRBV18 with TRBJ1-1, with 7 bases fitting TRBD1. CDR1 is KGHSH, CDR2 LQKENI, per germline. CDR3 size: 12 residues. The J segment lost 6 bases and the V segment lost 6 bases, leaving 4 bases of the junction unmatched. The CDR3 is CASSLTGPEAFF. The CDR3 DNA reads as TGTGCCAGCTCGCTGACAGGGCCTGAAGCTTTCTTT.

The rearrangement uses TRBV18 and TRBJ2-7; D unresolved. Germline CDR1 reads KGHSH; CDR2 reads LQKENI. CDR3 size: 14 residues. V lost 2 bases to trimming and J lost 3 bases, with 11 bases between them. CDR3: CASSPRWAHYEQYF. The CDR3 DNA reads TGTGCCAGCTCACCAAGGTGGGCCCACTACGAGCAGTACTTC.